Given below is one TCR beta chain in context. The sample holds many counts of this clonotype. The antigen it recognizes is unknown. One end of the junction fails to match germline, which may point to a read error. Stable Graves' hyperthyroidism was defined as the absence of progression to ophthalmopathy over 18 months of follow-up. Hyperthyroidism patients were aged 18 to 65 years and newly diagnosed, with disease duration of less than 2 months. Any patient with an uncontrolled infection, another autoimmune disease, pregnancy or lactation was excluded. Diagnoses were based on clinical symptoms, serum thyroxine and TRAb, thyroid ultrasound and orbital computed tomography. Ficoll-Paque density gradient centrifugation was used to isolate PBMCs from about 9.4 ml of fresh peripheral blood. Total RNA was extracted with Trizol reagent, and quality was checked on an Agilent 2100 Bioanalyzer. The sample is drawn from a study of T cells in Graves' hyperthyroidism and ophthalmopathy (dated by TCRdb to the late 2010s). Regarding the complete study: Peripheral blood was sampled at the time of initial diagnosis, prior to any treatment. Once sampling was done, hyperthyroidism patients were given methimazole at a starting dose of 30 mg daily, whereas ophthalmopathy patients were given high-dose intravenous methylprednisolone. For training and testing, the 100 or so patients in the discovery cohort were randomly divided in a 7:3 ratio. Thyroid tissue and blood T-cell repertoires from about six Graves' hyperthyroidism patients were also compared in the study. The paper reports TCR Vbeta CDR3 sequencing of roughly 140 peripheral blood samples: 40 to 45 ophthalmopathy, roughly 74 hyperthyroidism and around 17 progressor patients. To identify distinguishing TCR V-J signatures, a discovery cohort of about 100 patients was used, comprising 40 to 45 with Graves' ophthalmopathy and 57 with stable Graves' hyperthyroidism. Prospective prediction of ophthalmopathy was tested in an independent validation cohort consisting of roughly 20 hyperthyroidism patients and more than 15 patients who later progressed to ophthalmopathy. General study outcomes and caveats: A 13 V-J signature model separated ophthalmopathy from stable hyperthyroidism, with 87.88% sensitivity and approximately 81% specificity in cross-validation and 80%/75% in testing. In validation, the model predicted progression to ophthalmopathy with roughly 66% sensitivity and 72% to 85% specificity, a median of 6.5 months before onset. No statistical method was used to set the sample size in advance, and investigators knew the group allocation. Most expanded thyroid clonotypes (frequency above 0.001) were also detected in blood, a finding suggesting that blood repertoires may reflect thyroid immune responses.

The TCR beta CDR3 regions were amplified from RNA transcripts. The TCR CDR3 was subjected to a first round of RT-PCR using the HTBI primer set and the Qiagen OneStep RT-PCR kit. Libraries were constructed in a second round of multiplex PCR, after which size selection and purification were performed. The libraries were sequenced on an Illumina HiSeq2000 using paired-end 100 bp reads. Turning to the authors' computational methods: SOAPnuke was used to process the raw data, throwing out any read that contained adapters or uncalled bases, had a mean Phred below 15, or lacked an exact constant-primer or identifier match. High-quality paired reads were merged using COPE v1.2.5, and each unique nucleotide sequence was defined as a clonotype. Clonotypes were aligned to IMGT TRBV, TRBD and TRBJ reference segments using MiTCR v1.1. The analysis was restricted to V-J combinations with a frequency above 0.0001, which together covered over 99% of the repertoires. The TCS score was defined as the ratio of F50 (clonal expansion) to E x V (chaos), calculated using BLOSUM62-based TCRdist between CDR3 peptides within each V-J. Welch's t-statistics and random forest reduced roughly 540 V-J features to around 14, which were used in a naive Bayes classifier (R e1071). TCRdb took the public reads, trimmed them with fastp at Q25, ran MiXCR for clone calling and kept in-frame beta chains. Each entry is one CDR3 protein sequence, shown with its most common DNA and genes. In this record, the V and J calls reflect TCRdb's handling and not the investigators' own analysis. The sample has approximately 400,000 distinct CDR3 sequences on record, approximately 15% of them singletons. The top ten hold 9.5% to 12% of the sample.

Including the terminal cysteine and phenylalanine, the CDR3 comprises 12 residues. Only CDR3 DNA remains: 36 bases, in frame from the first base. CDR1 and CDR2, looked up from the germline V gene, are SGHRS and YFSETQ. The sample comprised blood. This receptor was obtained from an older woman with Graves' hyperthyroidism. Rearrangement joined TRBV5-1 to TRBJ2-3; too little of a D gene remains to name it. The bases are TGTGCCAGCAGTTTAGCCACAGATACGCAGTATTTT. Protein translation: CASSLATDTQYF.